This TCR beta chain stems from a study of blood T cell repertoires in COVID-19. Two negative PCRs, clearance, or symptom resolution were required of recovered Cohort 3 donors. Measured with immunoSEQ multiplex PCR; TCRdb has only the in-frame clones, and not every one. The repertoire holds 500,000 or so clones, with roughly 90% as singletons. CDR1 and CDR2 from the germline V gene are LNHDA and SQIVND (reference sequence). The V end lost 1 base, the J end lost 4 bases, and 10 bases lay between the germline ends. The CDR3 is 14 amino acids. The receptor comes from a woman under 30 who had recovered from COVID-19. Sequencing used PBMCs or T cells enriched from blood (not recorded which). The chain couples TRBV19 to TRBJ1-1, with D perhaps matching TRBD1 (6 bases). This chain's CDR3 is CASSIVRGSTEAFF. In DNA, the CDR3 is TGTGCCAGTAGTATAGTCAGGGGCTCCACTGAAGCTTTCTTT.